Sequencing of this TCR beta chain was carried out in a study of cytomegalovirus exposure and HLA in healthy donors. In the PCR, 60 Vbeta and 13 Jbeta primers were used. The method was immunoSEQ multiplex PCR; TCRdb's version includes in-frame clones alone and lacks a portion of them. The data show 110,000 to 150,000 clones, with roughly 80% seen just once and roughly 4% held by the top ten. Looked up from germline, CDR1 is ENHRY and CDR2 is SYGVKD. V shed 2 bases, J shed 2 bases, and the junction held 8 bases outside the gene matches. This CDR3 has 17 residues. Donors likely had unrecorded immune exposures despite being nominally healthy when sampled.

Sequenced sample: PBMCs. The chain recombines TRBV10-3 with TRBJ2-5; 10 positions match TRBD2. The source of this sequence is a woman between 35 and 50 years old in good health and CMV-seropositive. The CDR3 loop is CAISEGTSGVGQETQYF. In nucleotides, the CDR3 is TGTGCCATCAGTGAGGGTACTAGCGGGGTGGGACAAGAGACCCAGTACTTC.